A selection of T cell receptor beta chains follows, all from one sample in a study of technical replicates of blood from several donors. Sequenced by immunoSEQ multiplex PCR; TCRdb stores in-frame clones only, minus some. This table holds tens of thousands of clones, about 81% found once. The sample consisted of PBMCs. These receptors came from a human donor in good health. Some clones in this sample may be carry-over from other donors' samples. Both conserved end residues are part of each CDR3. The order of the fields is V gene, CDR3 length, D gene, J gene, clone size, CDR3 protein, CDR3 DNA. The D gene is left open where the match is weak. Clone size is not always given. Where it is, it says once, few, many or a class for expanded clones.

TRBV7-8	12	.	TRBJ2-5	.	CASSSGEGTQYF	TGTGCCAGCAGCTCAGGGGAGGGGACCCAGTACTTC
TRBV30	11	.	TRBJ1-2	once	CAWDLGEDYTF	TGTGCCTGGGATCTCGGGGAAGACTACACCTTC
TRBV12-5	15	TRBD2	TRBJ2-2	.	CATGRTSGNTGELFF	TGTGCTACGGGGAGGACTAGCGGAAACACCGGGGAGCTGTTTTTT
TRBV5-1	15	.	TRBJ1-1	.	CASSLDRGWGTEAFF	TGCGCCAGCAGCTTGGATAGGGGCTGGGGCACTGAAGCTTTCTTT
TRBV7-2	14	.	TRBJ2-1	.	CASSFRSSYNEQFF	TGTGCCAGCAGCTTCCGGAGCTCCTACAATGAGCAGTTCTTC
TRBV10-3	13	TRBD1	TRBJ2-5	.	CAITRGQQETQYF	TGTGCCATCACCAGGGGACAGCAAGAGACCCAGTACTTC
TRBV13	14	.	TRBJ2-5	.	CASSLRALQETQYF	TGTGCCAGCAGCTTAAGAGCGCTGCAAGAGACCCAGTACTTC
TRBV13	18	.	TRBJ2-6	.	CASSFPRGPNSGANVLTF	TGTGCCAGCAGCTTTCCCAGGGGACCGAACTCTGGGGCCAACGTCCTGACTTTC
TRBV9	14	.	TRBJ2-3	.	CASSVRAGVDTQYF	TGTGCCAGCAGCGTAAGGGCAGGGGTGGATACGCAGTATTTT
TRBV2	13	.	TRBJ2-5	.	CASSIEGQETQYF	TGTGCCAGCAGTATTGAGGGACAAGAGACCCAGTACTTC
TRBV6-4	15	TRBD2	TRBJ2-1	.	CASRPTSASMHEQFF	TGTGCCAGCAGGCCTACTAGCGCCTCCATGCATGAGCAGTTCTTC
TRBV5-1	14	.	TRBJ2-5	.	CASSLEVGEETQYF	TGCGCCAGCAGCTTGGAGGTCGGGGAAGAGACCCAGTACTTC
TRBV30	11	.	TRBJ2-1	.	CAWSPGNEQFF	TGTGCCTGGAGCCCGGGGAATGAGCAGTTCTTC
TRBV4-1	14	.	TRBJ1-1	few	CASSQGQGGTEAFF	TGCGCCAGCAGCCAAGGGCAGGGAGGCACTGAAGCTTTCTTT
TRBV18	14	TRBD1	TRBJ1-1	.	CAGSLGQANTEAFF	TGTGCCGGCTCCCTGGGACAGGCGAACACTGAAGCTTTCTTT
TRBV7-3	15	TRBD1	TRBJ2-1	.	CASSLGQGPYNEQFF	TGTGCCAGCAGCTTGGGACAGGGACCCTACAATGAGCAGTTCTTC
TRBV14	15	.	TRBJ2-7	.	CASSRTMTGRYEQYF	TGTGCCAGCAGCCGAACAATGACTGGCCGCTACGAGCAGTACTTC
TRBV7-9	13	.	TRBJ2-7	.	CASSRRQTYEQYF	TGTGCCAGCAGCCGTAGACAGACCTACGAGCAGTACTTC
TRBV7-2	16	TRBD2	TRBJ2-3	.	CASSSGLAGFTDTQYF	TGTGCCAGCAGCTCCGGACTAGCGGGGTTCACAGATACGCAGTATTTT
TRBV10-3	12	.	TRBJ1-1	.	CATGLENTEAFF	TGTGCCACAGGACTGGAGAACACTGAAGCTTTCTTT
TRBV19	14	.	TRBJ2-7	.	CASRRPGTFYEQYF	TGTGCCAGTAGACGGCCCGGGACTTTCTACGAGCAGTACTTC
TRBV4-3	15	TRBD1	TRBJ1-4	.	CASSQGTGGGEKLFF	TGCGCCAGCAGCCAGGGAACAGGGGGAGGTGAAAAACTGTTTTTT
TRBV4-3	18	TRBD1	TRBJ1-1	.	CASSQDRGTGGSGTEAFF	TGCGCCAGCAGCCAAGATCGGGGGACAGGGGGCTCAGGTACTGAAGCTTTCTTT